Following are 25 T cell receptor beta chains from one sample sequenced in a study of blood T cell repertoires in COVID-19. Only in-frame clones appear in the TCRdb table, and some are missing; sequencing was by immunoSEQ multiplex PCR. In the table there are over 250,000 clones, around 90% of which are singletons. What was sequenced was peripheral blood. The receptors shown here come from a man aged 50-59 years with acute or convalescent COVID-19.

In DNA, the CDR3 is TGTGCCAGTAGAGACAGAGCCTCTGGAAACACCATATATTTT. Translated, it gives CASRDRASGNTIYF. The V gene is TRBV19, the J gene TRBJ1-3; possible D gene TRBD1, 5 bases. Germline loops: CDR1 LNHDA, CDR2 SQIVND (reference sequence). Trimming removed 6 bases from V and 0 bases from J, with 9 bases in between. The CDR3 runs 14 residues.

The V and J genes are TRBV11-1 and TRBJ2-1, with 9 bases aligning to TRBD1. The CDR3 is 15 amino acids. V gave up 5 bases and J gave up 10 bases; unmatched junction bases: 12. Germline CDR1 SGHAT, CDR2 FQDESV (reference sequence). CDR3 sequence (DNA): TGTGCCAGCAGCGCGCCGGGACAGGGCCTTAGGGAGCAGTTCTTC. Encoded protein: CASSAPGQGLREQFF.

The rearrangement uses TRBV10-3 and TRBJ2-7; 8 nucleotides align to TRBD1. V shed 1 base and J 5 bases; nucleotides not matched to a gene: 10. There are 16 residues in the CDR3. CDR1 and CDR2 (germline): ENHRY, SYGVKD. The DNA for the CDR3 is TGTGCCATCAGTGAGTGGGGTGGAGGACAGGGAAACGAGCAGTACTTC. Translated, it gives CAISEWGGGQGNEQYF.

The CDR3 nucleotides read TGTGCCAGCAGCTTAGTCATCCGTTCGGGGGAGCAGTACTTC. Its translation: CASSLVIRSGEQYF. The gene calls are TRBV7-8 and TRBJ2-7; D is possibly TRBD2 (5 bases). CDR1 SGHVS and CDR2 FQNEAQ come from the germline V gene. The CDR3 is 14 residues long. V was shortened by 1 base and J by 7 bases, with 14 bases between the two germline ends.

The chain couples TRBV6-4 to TRBJ1-5; D is ambiguous. Germline-derived CDR1 and CDR2 are MRHNA and SNTAGT. The CDR3 extends over 13 amino acids. V was cut by 11 bases and J by 3 bases, with 14 bases left in between. CDR3 sequence (DNA): TGTGCCGCCCGGCGCAGGTTCAATCAGCCCCAGCATTTT. Translation gives CAARRRFNQPQHF.

The CDR3 bases are TGTGCCAGCAGTCACCTCCGGGACAGGAGGGATAATTCACCCCTCCACTTT. Translation gives CASSHLRDRRDNSPLHF. The chain is built from TRBV6-6 and TRBJ1-6; TRBD1 matches 8 bases. After removal of 5 bases from V and 5 bases from J, the junction contained 11 bases not matched to a gene. The CDR3 length is 17 residues. Looked up from germline, CDR1 is MNHNY and CDR2 is SVGAGI (reference sequence).

The rearrangement joins TRBV7-3 to TRBJ1-1, with D perhaps matching TRBD1 (5 bases). Germline V gene data show CDR1 as SGHTA and CDR2 as FQGTGA. Trimming pared 7 bases from V and 0 bases from J, leaving 9 bases between. The CDR3 is 13 amino acids. The DNA for the CDR3 is TGTGCCAGCAAAAAGGACATGAACACTGAAGCTTTCTTT. Protein sequence: CASKKDMNTEAFF.

This clone was seen at least ten times. V usage is TRBV27 and J usage is TRBJ2-7; 9 bases are shared with TRBD2. V lost 6 bases and J lost 3; bases outside the gene matches: 9. This CDR3 comprises 15 residues. Germline assignment: CDR1 MNHEY and CDR2 SMNVEV (reference sequence). CDR3 sequence reads: CASRMERGAFYEQYF. DNA for the CDR3: TGTGCCAGCAGAATGGAGCGGGGGGCTTTCTACGAGCAGTACTTC.

The V call is TRBV18, the J call TRBJ1-1; 10 nucleotides line up with TRBD1. This CDR3 is built from 20 residues. Trimming at V came to 6 bases and at J to 1 base, leaving 20 bases not matched to a gene. The V gene's germline CDR1 is KGHSH and CDR2 LQKENI. In nucleotides, the CDR3 is TGTGCCAGCTCGATTCCGGGACAGGGGTCGCCCACCCGAACGAACACTGAAGCTTTCTTT. This codes for CASSIPGQGSPTRTNTEAFF.

The V gene is TRBV2, the J gene TRBJ2-6; maybe TRBD2 (6 bases). CDR3 length equals 16 residues. Trimming shortened V by 5 bases and J by 0 bases, and 11 bases separated the two germline ends. The germline V gene encodes CDR1 SNHLY and CDR2 FYNNEI. In DNA form, the CDR3 reads TGTGCCAGCAGTATGATGGGGGGCTCTGGGGCCAACGTCCTGACTTTC. It yields the protein CASSMMGGSGANVLTF.

This clone has only one observation. The sample holds other DNA sequences that translate to the same CDR3. The chain recombines TRBV5-1 with TRBJ2-4, with 10 nucleotides matching TRBD1. After removal of 3 bases from V and 4 bases from J, the junction contained 1 base not matched to a gene. The germline gives CDR1 SGHRS, CDR2 YFSETQ. The CDR3 totals 14 residues. CDR3 protein: CASSWGQGKNIQYF. The CDR3 region has the DNA TGCGCCAGCAGCTGGGGACAGGGGAAAAACATTCAGTACTTC.

The J gene is TRBJ1-2, the V gene TRBV19; no firm D call. V lost 9 bases and J 6 bases, leaving 11 bases between the germline ends. CDR1 LNHDA and CDR2 SQIVND come from the germline V gene (reference sequence). There are 11 residues in the CDR3. The CDR3 loop is CASRVGNGYTF. The CDR3 nucleotides are TGTGCCAGCCGCGTCGGGAATGGCTACACCTTC.

V gene TRBV5-6 combines with J gene TRBJ1-5; unclear D gene. Per the germline V gene, CDR1 is SGHDT and CDR2 is YYEEEE. V was pared by 1 base and J by 1 base, with 12 bases between. The CDR3 sequence is 16 residues long. The CDR3 is CASSLFRTGSNQPQHF. The CDR3 nucleotides read TGTGCCAGCAGCTTGTTTAGGACTGGGAGCAATCAGCCCCAGCATTTT.

V usage is TRBV7-8 and J usage is TRBJ1-2, with a weak D call TRBD1 (5 bases). From germline, CDR1 is SGHVS and CDR2 FQNEAQ. There are 17 residues in the CDR3. The V end lost 3 bases, the J end lost 1 base, and 18 bases lay between the germline ends. CDR3 sequence: CASSFVFRDSNNYGYTF. In DNA, the CDR3 is TGTGCCAGCAGCTTCGTTTTTAGGGACTCTAATAACTATGGCTACACCTTC.

A single count supports this clone. The V and J genes are TRBV27 and TRBJ1-2, with D unclear. The CDR3 is 15 amino acids. V was clipped by 0 bases and J by 0 bases, with 8 bases between them. Germline V gene sequence: CDR1 MNHEY, CDR2 SMNVEV (reference sequence). The CDR3 sequence is CASSLSSGANYGYTF. CDR3 bases: TGTGCCAGCAGTTTATCGTCGGGTGCTAACTATGGCTACACCTTC.

V is TRBV19 and J is TRBJ2-1; TRBD1 agrees at 9 bases. This CDR3 is 18 amino acids long. Trimming cost V 1 base and J 3 bases; bases outside gene matches: 10. Germline V gene sequence: CDR1 LNHDA, CDR2 SQIVND (reference sequence). The CDR3: CASSIVIVEGQGYNEQFF. The DNA of the CDR3 is TGTGCCAGTAGTATAGTTATAGTCGAGGGACAGGGCTACAATGAGCAGTTCTTC.

The rearrangement joins TRBV3-1 (or the pseudogene TRBV3-2) to TRBJ2-5; possibly TRBD2 for D (5 bases). CDR1 is LGHDT and CDR2 is YNNKEL in the germline V gene (reference sequence). V shed 3 bases and J shed 2 bases, with 10 bases lying between them. CDR3 size: 14 residues. As DNA, the CDR3 is TGTGCCAGCAGCCATTCAGGCGGGCAAGAGACCCAGTACTTC. It is translated as CASSHSGGQETQYF.

This chain links TRBV27 with TRBJ2-7, with TRBD1 identical over 8 bases. Trimming removed 4 bases from V and 4 bases from J; junction bases left unmatched: 9. Germline V gene sequence: CDR1 MNHEY, CDR2 SMNVEV (reference sequence). The CDR3 is 15 amino acids. The CDR3 DNA reads as TGTGCCAGCAGTTCATACCAGGGGGCGGTATACGAGCAGTACTTC. Translating gives CASSSYQGAVYEQYF.

This rearrangement joins TRBV15 to TRBJ1-4; a weak D match, TRBD1 (5 bases). Per germline, CDR1 LNHNV and CDR2 YYDKDF (reference sequence). Deletions cut 3 bases from V and 8 bases from J, with 16 bases between. The CDR3 has 15 residues. The CDR3 DNA reads as TGTGCCACCAGCAGCCCAGGCAGGGAAGAAGAAAAACTGTTTTTT. Translating it yields CATSSPGREEEKLFF.

The V and J genes are TRBV6-5 and TRBJ1-5; D unresolved. Germline-derived CDR1 and CDR2 are MNHEY and SVGAGI. V lost 4 bases and J 4 bases, leaving 8 bases between the germline ends. The CDR3 is made up of 13 amino acids. The CDR3 coding sequence is TGTGCCAGCAGTTTTGGTCGGAATCAGCCCCAGCATTTT. This sequence encodes CASSFGRNQPQHF.

J is TRBJ1-3 and V is TRBV30; TRBD1 is a possible D gene (5 bases). Trimming left V 1 base short and J 4 bases short, with 11 bases between. This CDR3 spans 14 amino acids. Looked up from germline, CDR1 is GTSNPN and CDR2 is SVGIG (reference sequence). The CDR3 region has the DNA TGTGCCTGGAGTGGGGGGGTTTCGGGAAACACCATATATTTT. Translated: CAWSGGVSGNTIYF.

The chain uses TRBV6-5 and TRBJ1-1; no definite D call. CDR3 length: 14 amino acids. Deletions cut 5 bases from V and 1 base from J, with 11 bases between. Germline V gene sequence: CDR1 MNHEY, CDR2 SVGAGI. The CDR3 DNA sequence: TGTGCCAGCAGTCTCCGAGGGAAGAACACTGAAGCTTTCTTT. Translating it yields CASSLRGKNTEAFF.

This chain links TRBV6-2 or TRBV6-3 with TRBJ2-5; perhaps TRBD1 as D (6 bases). Between the trimmed V and J ends, which lost 2 bases and 3 bases, there was a span of 19 bases. This CDR3 region has 17 residues. Germline assignment: CDR1 MNHEY and CDR2 SVGEGT. The CDR3 region is CASSYPAPVGAKETQYF. CDR3 nucleotide sequence: TGTGCCAGCAGTTACCCCGCCCCAGTGGGGGCGAAAGAGACCCAGTACTTC.

The chain combines TRBV27 with TRBJ2-7; 8 bases line up with TRBD2. Germline values: CDR1 MNHEY, CDR2 SMNVEV (reference sequence). This CDR3 is 15 amino acids long. Trimming cost V 7 bases and J 6 bases; bases outside gene matches: 14. CDR3 sequence (DNA): TGTGCCAGCACTCGACCGGGACTAGAGGGGGGCGAGCAGTACTTC. This translates into CASTRPGLEGGEQYF.

This sequence joins TRBV12-5 and TRBJ2-7; possible D gene TRBD1, 5 bases. The CDR3 runs 20 residues. CDR1 is LGHNT, CDR2 FRNRAP, per germline. V was clipped by 5 bases and J by 2 bases, with 31 bases between them. The CDR3 DNA sequence: TGTGCTAGTGGTCCCCTTCAGGGTATCGGGCTTCAGACCCTGACCTACGAGCAGTACTTC. It translates to CASGPLQGIGLQTLTYEQYF.